This TCR beta chain was identified during a study of T cell repertoires in cytomegalovirus infection. MiXCR, applied by TCRdb to the reads, yields one record per CDR3 protein. The sample records 380,000 or so distinct CDR3 sequences, roughly a third being singletons. Note on this clonotype: Its target is not known. Relative to the germline gene, one junction end is altered; a read error may explain this.

Germline V CDR1 and CDR2: MGHRA, YSYEKL. The CDR3 spans 14 residues. The sequence was collected from a human donor in good health (CMV status not recorded). Some clones in this sample may be carry-over from other donors' samples. The rearrangement joins TRBV4-1 to TRBJ2-7, with TRBD1 matching over 7 bases. The sample here was cultured PBMCs, taken from culture after CMV antigen stimulation. The CDR3 reads CASSQGQAAYEQYF. The CDR3 DNA is TGTGCCAGCAGCCAAGGACAGGCGGCCTACGAGCAGTACTTC.